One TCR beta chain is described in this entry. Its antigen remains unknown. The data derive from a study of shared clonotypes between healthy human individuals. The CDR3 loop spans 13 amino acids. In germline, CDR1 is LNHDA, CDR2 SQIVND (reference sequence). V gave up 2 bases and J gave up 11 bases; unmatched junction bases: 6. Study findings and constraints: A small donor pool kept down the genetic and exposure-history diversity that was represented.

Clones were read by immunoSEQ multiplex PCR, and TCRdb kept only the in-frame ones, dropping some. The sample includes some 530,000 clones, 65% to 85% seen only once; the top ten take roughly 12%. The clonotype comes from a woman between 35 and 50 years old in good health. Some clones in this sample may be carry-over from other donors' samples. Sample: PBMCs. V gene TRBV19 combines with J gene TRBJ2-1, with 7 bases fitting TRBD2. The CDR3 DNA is TGTGCCAGTAGTATAAGGTCTAGCGGACAGCAGTTCTTC. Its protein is CASSIRSSGQQFF.